This T cell receptor (beta chain) was identified in a study of blood T cells in healthy people across ages. In the case of this clonotype: Antigen specificity is unknown.

General study findings and limits: Per million T cells, TCR beta diversity dropped roughly linearly as age increased.

Trimming stripped 4 bases from V and 4 bases from J, with 14 bases between. CDR3 length: 14 residues. Germline V gene sequence: CDR1 SGHRS, CDR2 YFSETQ. Researchers collected about 10 milliliters of peripheral blood from every single donor. Alongside a J-beta primer mix, a sample-barcoded 5' primer served in a second PCR lasting about 7 to 12 cycles. TCRdb recomputed calls from the 5' RACE reads with MiXCR, one row per CDR3 protein. The sample contains 600,000 to 650,000 distinct CDR3 sequences, 45% to 65% of which appear only once. The sequence came from a man aged 60-69 years in good health. The V gene is TRBV5-1, the J gene TRBJ2-5; D could derive from TRBD1 or TRBD2 (5 bases each). Sequenced material: blood. This CDR3 reads CASSILYGGETQYF. In nucleotides, the CDR3 is TGCGCCAGCAGCATCCTTTATGGGGGAGAGACCCAGTACTTC.